The 28 T cell receptor beta chains in this list originate from one sample, sequenced in a study of cytomegalovirus exposure and HLA in healthy donors. This PCR relied on a set of 60 Vbeta primers and 13 Jbeta primers. Clones were read by immunoSEQ multiplex PCR, and TCRdb kept only the in-frame ones, dropping some. The data hold about 140,000 clones, with around 75% observed a single time. The sequenced sample consisted of PBMCs. All receptors derive from a male donor in good health and CMV-seronegative.

This sequence joins TRBV19 and TRBJ2-3, with TRBD1 matching over 11 bases. The J segment lost 6 bases and the V segment lost 4 bases, leaving 0 bases of the junction unmatched. The CDR3 has 13 amino acids. CDR1 is LNHDA, CDR2 SQIVND, per germline (reference sequence). The CDR3 DNA follows: TGTGCCAGTAGTAGGACAGGGGGCGATACGCAGTATTTT. It encodes CASSRTGGDTQYF.

The chain carries TRBV5-1 and TRBJ2-2; D possibly corresponds to TRBD1 (6 bases). The V end lost 4 bases, the J end lost 5 bases, and 21 bases lay between the germline ends. Germline V gene data show CDR1 as SGHRS and CDR2 as YFSETQ. The CDR3 loop spans 17 amino acids. CDR3 sequence reads: CASSPSKQGLVTGELFF. The CDR3 region has the DNA TGCGCCAGCAGCCCATCCAAACAGGGTTTGGTAACCGGGGAGCTGTTTTTT.

A note on this clone: The junction departs from germline at one end; a sequencing error may be responsible. The chain carries TRBV7-7 and TRBJ2-1; TRBD2 matches at 14 bases. The CDR3 totals 19 residues. Germline CDR1 SSHAT, CDR2 FNYEAQ (reference sequence). The CDR3 sequence is CASSLAPGTSGGSYNEQFF. CDR3 DNA sequence: TGTGCTAGCAGCTTAGCGCCCGGGACTAGCGGGGGCTCCTACAATGAGCAGTTCTTC.

The rearrangement joins TRBV28 to TRBJ2-1, with no clear D. The V end lost 3 bases, the J end lost 8 bases, and 11 bases lay between the germline ends. CDR1 and CDR2 from the germline V gene are MDHEN and SYDVKM. CDR3 length: 13 amino acids. The CDR3, as DNA: TGTGCCAGCAGTTTTGAGGATCGTCATGAGCAGTTCTTC. Translation gives CASSFEDRHEQFF.

This chain uses TRBV2 with TRBJ1-1; 10 bases are shared with TRBD1. The CDR3 is made up of 15 amino acids. The ends lost 3 bases at V and 4 bases at J; junction bases unmatched: 5. CDR1 SNHLY and CDR2 FYNNEI come from the germline V gene. The CDR3 spells CASSEGQGLGTEAFF. CDR3 sequence (DNA): TGTGCCAGCAGTGAGGGACAGGGGTTAGGCACTGAAGCTTTCTTT.

The chain carries TRBV9 and TRBJ2-5, with 9 bases identical to TRBD1. This CDR3 has 14 amino acids. V lost 4 bases to trimming and J lost 3 bases; unmatched junction nucleotides: 4. In germline, CDR1 is SGDLS, CDR2 YYNGEE. The CDR3 bases are TGTGCCAGCAGCACTCGACAGGGGGAAGAGACCCAGTACTTC. It translates to CASSTRQGEETQYF. The variable domain in full, with the rest retrieved from reference TRBV9 and TRBJ2-5, is DSGVTQTPKHLITATGQRVTLRCSPRSGDLSVYWYQQSLDQGLQFLIQYYNGEERAKGNILERFSAQQFPDLHSELNLSSLELGDSALYFCASSTRQGEETQYFGPGTRLLVL.

The rearrangement uses TRBV7-2 and TRBJ2-2, with 10 bases identical to TRBD2. The germline V gene has CDR1 SGHTA and CDR2 FQGNSA. The CDR3 is 17 amino acids. V was pared by 2 bases and J by 6 bases, with 9 bases of the junction left unmatched. CDR3 protein: CASSLNPSGGKSGELFF. The CDR3 DNA reads as TGTGCCAGCAGCTTAAATCCTAGCGGGGGAAAGTCCGGGGAGCTGTTTTTT.

The rearrangement uses TRBV7-9 and TRBJ2-7, with 9 bases aligning to TRBD1. This CDR3 has 16 amino acids. V shed 5 bases, J shed 5 bases, and the junction held 13 bases outside the gene matches. In germline, CDR1 is SEHNR, CDR2 FQNEAQ (reference sequence). CDR3 region: CASSLPVGQGIDEQYF. The CDR3 DNA reads as TGTGCCAGCAGCCTACCTGTGGGACAGGGAATCGACGAGCAGTACTTC.

This chain links TRBV2 with TRBJ2-3; D uncertain. This CDR3 contains 13 residues. Trimming took off 7 bases at V and 2 bases at J, with 10 bases between the two ends. The germline gives CDR1 SNHLY, CDR2 FYNNEI. CDR3 coding DNA: TGTGCCAGCAAAGACATCCCCACAGATACGCAGTATTTT. The encoded protein is CASKDIPTDTQYF.

This clone was counted only a few times. The chain employs TRBV27 and TRBJ1-5; D possibly corresponds to TRBD1 (6 bases). In germline, CDR1 is MNHEY, CDR2 SMNVEV (reference sequence). This CDR3 contains 21 residues. Trimming took off 1 base at V and 4 bases at J, with 29 bases between the two ends. DNA of the CDR3: TGTGCCAGCAGTTTATACGGAATACGGATGTTCGGGGGGGCCCGGAATCAGCCCCAGCATTTT. The encoded protein is CASSLYGIRMFGGARNQPQHF.

This clone has a single count. The genes are TRBV28 and TRBJ2-7; 8 bases align to TRBD1. In germline, CDR1 is MDHEN, CDR2 SYDVKM. V shed 8 bases, J shed 6 bases, and the junction held 9 bases outside the gene matches. CDR3 size: 13 residues. Written as DNA, the CDR3 is TGTGCCAGCCTTAGACAGGGGAGGCGCGAGCAGTACTTC. Amino acid sequence: CASLRQGRREQYF.

The rearrangement links TRBV6-1 to TRBJ2-1; TRBD2 matches 14 bases. The junction had 2 bases not matched to a gene; V was cut back by 4 bases and J by 0 bases. The germline V gene has CDR1 MNHNS and CDR2 SASEGT. This CDR3 is built from 17 residues. CDR3 in DNA: TGTGCCAGCAGTGTAGGGACTAGCGGGAGCTCCTACAATGAGCAGTTCTTC. This gives the protein CASSVGTSGSSYNEQFF.

This clone was seen a single time. This sequence joins TRBV7-2 and TRBJ2-1, with 8 bases aligning to TRBD2. Germline V gene sequence: CDR1 SGHTA, CDR2 FQGNSA. This CDR3 comprises 18 residues. Unmatched junction bases numbered 13, after V lost 5 bases and J lost 1 base. The CDR3 region has the DNA TGTGCCAGCAGCAAGCCCTTAAGCGGGAGCGGGTCCTACAATGAGCAGTTCTTC. It translates to CASSKPLSGSGSYNEQFF.

V usage is TRBV6-1 and J usage is TRBJ1-3; maybe TRBD1 (6 bases). V was trimmed by 6 bases and J by 7 bases, leaving 10 bases between them. CDR1 and CDR2 (germline): MNHNS, SASEGT. The CDR3 extends over 12 amino acids. CDR3 sequence (DNA): TGTGCCAGCAGCGCACAGGGCAACACCATATATTTT. Its protein is CASSAQGNTIYF.

The chain employs TRBV11-2 and TRBJ1-1; 9 positions match TRBD1. V gave up 0 bases and J gave up 0 bases; unmatched junction bases: 14. Germline V gene lookup returns CDR1 SGHAT and CDR2 FQNNGV. The CDR3 is 20 residues long. CDR3: CASSLEGGWGQGTLNTEAFF. DNA for the CDR3: TGTGCCAGCAGCTTAGAGGGGGGGTGGGGACAGGGTACCTTGAACACTGAAGCTTTCTTT.

CDR3 nucleotides: TGTGCCAGCAGGCAGGGGGACAGCGGGAGCCCCACAGATACGCAGTATTTT. It encodes CASRQGDSGSPTDTQYF. The chain combines TRBV9 with TRBJ2-3, with D possibly TRBD2 on 8 matching bases. CDR1 and CDR2 (germline): SGDLS, YYNGEE. V was cut by 5 bases and J by 2 bases, with 21 bases left in between. The CDR3 is 17 amino acids. Together with reference TRBV9 and TRBJ2-3, the CDR3 gives the full variable domain: DSGVTQTPKHLITATGQRVTLRCSPRSGDLSVYWYQQSLDQGLQFLIQYYNGEERAKGNILERFSAQQFPDLHSELNLSSLELGDSALYFCASRQGDSGSPTDTQYFGPGTRLTVL.

V usage is TRBV28 and J usage is TRBJ2-2; D possibly corresponds to TRBD2 (7 bases). Germline V gene sequence: CDR1 MDHEN, CDR2 SYDVKM. Trimming took 1 base from V and 8 from J, leaving 23 bases between them. The CDR3 extends over 18 amino acids. The CDR3 DNA follows: TGTGCCAGCAGTTTATCGACTAGCCCCTATGCTCAGGGGGGGGAGCTGTTTTTT. Translating it yields CASSLSTSPYAQGGELFF.

CDR3 sequence (DNA): TGCGCCAGCAGAGCTTCTAGCGGGGGCCTTGGCGAGCAGTACTTC. Protein sequence: CASRASSGGLGEQYF. V is TRBV5-1 and J is TRBJ2-7; TRBD2 agrees at 10 bases. Germline CDR1 reads SGHRS; CDR2 reads YFSETQ. This CDR3 has 15 residues. V shed 5 bases and J 6 bases; nucleotides not matched to a gene: 11.

V gene TRBV7-9 combines with J gene TRBJ2-7, with D maybe TRBD2 (5 bases). The CDR3 totals 11 residues. Germline-derived CDR1 and CDR2 are SEHNR and FQNEAQ (reference sequence). Trimming took off 5 bases at V and 3 bases at J, with 5 bases between the two ends. The CDR3 DNA follows: TGTGCCAGCAGCCGGGACTACGAGCAGTACTTC. Protein product: CASSRDYEQYF.

CDR3 sequence: CAWRPPQGANSPLHF. CDR3 DNA sequence: TGTGCCTGGAGGCCTCCCCAGGGGGCGAATTCACCCCTCCACTTT. V usage is TRBV30 and J usage is TRBJ1-6; TRBD1 matches at 8 bases. CDR3 length: 15 amino acids. J gave up 7 bases and V 3 bases, and 8 bases lay outside the gene matches. CDR1 is GTSNPN and CDR2 is SVGIG in the germline V gene (reference sequence).

V is TRBV5-1 and J is TRBJ1-2; 10 bases map to TRBD1. CDR1 and CDR2 from the germline V gene are SGHRS and YFSETQ. The CDR3 loop spans 16 amino acids. With V trimmed by 0 bases and J by 4 bases, 6 bases remained unmatched. The chain's CDR3 is CASSLGTGGSSYGYTF. The CDR3 region has the DNA TGCGCCAGCAGCTTGGGGACAGGGGGAAGCTCCTATGGCTACACCTTC.

The rearrangement uses TRBV5-1 and TRBJ1-6; D possibly corresponds to TRBD1 (5 bases). The V end lost 9 bases, the J end lost 7 bases, and 17 bases lay between the germline ends. This CDR3 is built from 14 residues. Germline CDR1 reads SGHRS; CDR2 reads YFSETQ. The CDR3 DNA reads as TGCGCCACGCGCGACGGACACAAGAATTCACCCCTCCACTTT. It codes for CATRDGHKNSPLHF.

The J gene is TRBJ2-1, the V gene TRBV7-9; TRBD2 matches 12 bases. The CDR3 is 16 amino acids. J gave up 5 bases and V 2 bases, and 4 bases lay outside the gene matches. The germline V gene encodes CDR1 SEHNR and CDR2 FQNEAQ (reference sequence). In nucleotides, the CDR3 is TGTGCCAGCAGCTTAACTAGCGGGAGGAGACACAATGAGCAGTTCTTC. It yields the protein CASSLTSGRRHNEQFF.

This clone was observed a few times. The J gene is TRBJ1-1, the V gene TRBV7-9, with D possibly being TRBD1 (5 bases). The CDR3 loop spans 11 amino acids. Per germline, CDR1 SEHNR and CDR2 FQNEAQ (reference sequence). Trimming removed 3 bases from V and 10 bases from J, with 9 bases in between. As DNA, the CDR3 is TGTGCCAGCAGCTTCAGGGAGGGAGCTTTCTTT. It specifies CASSFREGAFF.

This chain connects TRBV28 to TRBJ1-2, with 8 bases lining up with TRBD1. The CDR3 loop spans 16 amino acids. Germline V CDR1 and CDR2: MDHEN, SYDVKM. Trimming removed 6 bases from V and 3 bases from J; junction bases left unmatched: 12. For the CDR3, the DNA is TGTGCCAGCAGACTCAGCACAGGGGGAGGGGACTATGGCTACACCTTC. This codes for CASRLSTGGGDYGYTF.

This clone was recorded a few times. The gene calls are TRBV4-3 and TRBJ1-4; 8 positions match TRBD1. The length of the CDR3 is 14 residues. Germline loops: CDR1 LGHNA, CDR2 YSLEER. The V segment lost 4 bases and the J segment 8 bases; nucleotides outside the gene matches: 6. The CDR3 here is CASSPMTGAEKLFF. DNA of the CDR3: TGCGCCAGCAGCCCAATGACAGGGGCGGAAAAACTGTTTTTT.

J is TRBJ2-5 and V is TRBV29-1; 9 bases line up with TRBD2. In germline, CDR1 is SQVTM, CDR2 ANQGSEA. V shed 3 bases, J shed 3 bases, and the junction held 2 bases outside the gene matches. The CDR3 is 13 amino acids. The CDR3 protein is CSVDWTSEETQYF. CDR3 sequence (DNA): TGCAGCGTTGACTGGACTAGCGAAGAGACCCAGTACTTC.

V is TRBV2 and J is TRBJ1-5; a weak D match, TRBD1 (5 bases). The germline V and J ends were trimmed by 7 bases and 1 base, with 11 bases remaining between them. CDR1 SNHLY and CDR2 FYNNEI come from the germline V gene. This CDR3 contains 14 residues. The CDR3 loop is CASTGEVSNQPQHF. CDR3 nucleotides: TGTGCCAGCACGGGGGAGGTGAGCAATCAGCCCCAGCATTTT.